This is a list of T cell receptor beta chains from one sample in a study of cytomegalovirus exposure and HLA in healthy donors. The assay was immunoSEQ multiplex PCR, and TCRdb's table has in-frame clones only and misses some. The sample holds over 200,000 clones, around 80% seen once. The sample taken for sequencing was PBMCs. These receptors were collected from a woman aged 40 to 50 in good health and CMV-seronegative. CDR3s include the opening cysteine and the closing phenylalanine or tryptophan. A D gene is named only where the DNA matches it firmly. Part of the rows lack a size; the others show once, few, many or a class for expanded clones.

cdr3_aa,cdr3_nt,d_call,j_call,v_call,clone_size
CASSEQGLGYEQYF,TGTGCCAGCAGTGAACAGGGACTAGGCTACGAGCAGTACTTC,TRBD2,TRBJ2-7,TRBV2,NA
CASSLSGLATYEQYF,TGTGCCAGCAGCTTATCGGGACTAGCTACCTACGAGCAGTACTTC,TRBD2,TRBJ2-7,TRBV7-2,NA
CASSLVAQAGANVLTF,TGTGCCAGCAGCTTGGTGGCCCAAGCTGGGGCCAACGTCCTGACTTTC,NA,TRBJ2-6,TRBV5-8,few
CASSFLNSSQPQHF,TGTGCCAGCAGTTTCCTAAACTCAAGTCAGCCCCAGCATTTT,NA,TRBJ1-5,TRBV27,NA
CASRPGQARAGEAFF,TGTGCCAGCAGACCAGGACAGGCCAGGGCAGGTGAAGCTTTCTTT,TRBD1,TRBJ1-1,TRBV5-6,NA
CASSLVSFGQGASFF,NA,NA,TRBJ1-1,TRBV11-2,NA
CASSFLPSGGAGYEQYF,TGTGCCAGCAGCTTCCTTCCTAGCGGGGGGGCAGGATACGAGCAGTACTTC,TRBD2,TRBJ2-7,TRBV7-9,NA
CASSLGATPGETQYF,TGTGCCAGCAGCTTAGGTGCGACGCCCGGGGAGACCCAGTACTTC,NA,TRBJ2-5,TRBV7-9,NA
CSGDATGAGTEAFF,TGCAGCGGCGATGCCACAGGGGCGGGCACTGAAGCTTTCTTT,TRBD1,TRBJ1-1,TRBV29-1,NA
CASSLLAGGKETQYF,TGTGCCAGCAGTCTCCTAGCGGGGGGGAAGGAGACCCAGTACTTC,TRBD2,TRBJ2-5,TRBV2,NA
CASNSEPSYNSPLHF,TGTGCCAGCAACTCCGAACCATCCTATAATTCACCCCTCCACTTT,NA,TRBJ1-6,TRBV27,NA
CAWSFRTRENQPQHF,TGTGCCTGGAGCTTCCGGACAAGGGAAAATCAGCCCCAGCATTTT,NA,TRBJ1-5,TRBV30,NA